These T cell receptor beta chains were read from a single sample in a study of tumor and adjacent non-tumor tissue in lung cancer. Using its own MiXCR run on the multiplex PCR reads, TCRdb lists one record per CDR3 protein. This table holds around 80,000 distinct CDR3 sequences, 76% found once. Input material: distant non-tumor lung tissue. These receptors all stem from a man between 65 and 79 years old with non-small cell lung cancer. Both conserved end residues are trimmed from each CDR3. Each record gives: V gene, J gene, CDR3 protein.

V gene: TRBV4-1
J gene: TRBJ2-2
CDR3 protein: ASSQVSFSAGSVIGELF

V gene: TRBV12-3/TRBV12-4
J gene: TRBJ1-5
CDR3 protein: ASSLGTEGNQSQH

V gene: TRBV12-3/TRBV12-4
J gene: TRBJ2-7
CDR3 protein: ASSSSSEGYEYY

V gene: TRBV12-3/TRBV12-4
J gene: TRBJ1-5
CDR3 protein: ASSFETGDFQSQH

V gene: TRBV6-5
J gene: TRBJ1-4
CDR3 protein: ASSLLGREQLNEKLF

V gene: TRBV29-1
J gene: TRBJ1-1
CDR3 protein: SAISLRTNTEAI

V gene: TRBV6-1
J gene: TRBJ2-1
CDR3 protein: VSRQGVSMDNEQF

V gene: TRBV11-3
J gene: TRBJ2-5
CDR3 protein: ASGGTSGAQETQY

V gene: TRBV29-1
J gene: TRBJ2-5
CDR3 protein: STKPYIQTGQETQY

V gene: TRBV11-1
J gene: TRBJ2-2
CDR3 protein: ASSFTWNTGELF

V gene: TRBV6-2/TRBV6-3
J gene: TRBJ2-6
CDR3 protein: ASSYGPISGANVLT

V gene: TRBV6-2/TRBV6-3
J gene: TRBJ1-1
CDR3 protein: AISTRQRTNTEAF

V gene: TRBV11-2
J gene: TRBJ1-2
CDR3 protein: DSSATGGNYGYT

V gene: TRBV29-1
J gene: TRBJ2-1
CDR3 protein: SVLGVAGASKEQF